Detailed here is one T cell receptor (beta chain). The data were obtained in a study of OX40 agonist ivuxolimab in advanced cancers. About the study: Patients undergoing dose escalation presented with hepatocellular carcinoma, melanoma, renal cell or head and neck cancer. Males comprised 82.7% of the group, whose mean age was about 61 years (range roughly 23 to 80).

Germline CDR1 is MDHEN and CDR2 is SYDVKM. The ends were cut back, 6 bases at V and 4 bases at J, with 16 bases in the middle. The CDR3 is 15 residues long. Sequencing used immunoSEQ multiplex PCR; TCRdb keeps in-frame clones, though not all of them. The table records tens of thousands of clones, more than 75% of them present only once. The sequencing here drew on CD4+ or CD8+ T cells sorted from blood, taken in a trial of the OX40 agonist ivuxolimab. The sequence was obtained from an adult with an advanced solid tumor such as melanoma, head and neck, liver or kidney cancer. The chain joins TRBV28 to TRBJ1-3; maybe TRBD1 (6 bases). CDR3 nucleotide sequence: TGTGCCAGCAGGACCGAACGGGGGCGAGGAAACACCATATATTTT. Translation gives CASRTERGRGNTIYF.